This T cell receptor beta chain originates from a study of T cell repertoires in cytomegalovirus infection. Study information: Well-studied HLA-B-restricted CMV epitopes were used in the study alongside recently identified HLA-C-restricted ones. It can be stated that public TCR beta signatures indicated CMV infection as well as a matching HLA type.

This clonotype was counted between two and nine times. Antigen: not known. The CDR3 is 16 residues long. The V end was cut by 5 bases, the J end by 0 bases, with 15 bases between. Germline V gene data show CDR1 as SGHVS and CDR2 as FQNEAQ. Study results and caveats: Predominance within the ex vivo response was attributable to HLA-C-restricted CMV-specific TCR beta clonotypes.

TCRdb reprocessed the reads with MiXCR, giving one entry per CDR3 protein. The sample lists about 78,000 distinct CDR3 sequences; approximately 40% were seen once. The receptor comes from a human donor in good health (CMV status not recorded). Some clones in this sample may be carry-over from other donors' samples. This sample comprised CD8+ T cells from cultured PBMCs, obtained from culture after CMV antigen stimulation. This chain joins TRBV7-8 and TRBJ2-3, with a weak D call TRBD1 (5 bases). The CDR3, as DNA: TGTGCCAGCAGCGTGTACGGCAGGGCTAGCACAGATACGCAGTATTTT. Amino acid sequence: CASSVYGRASTDTQYF.